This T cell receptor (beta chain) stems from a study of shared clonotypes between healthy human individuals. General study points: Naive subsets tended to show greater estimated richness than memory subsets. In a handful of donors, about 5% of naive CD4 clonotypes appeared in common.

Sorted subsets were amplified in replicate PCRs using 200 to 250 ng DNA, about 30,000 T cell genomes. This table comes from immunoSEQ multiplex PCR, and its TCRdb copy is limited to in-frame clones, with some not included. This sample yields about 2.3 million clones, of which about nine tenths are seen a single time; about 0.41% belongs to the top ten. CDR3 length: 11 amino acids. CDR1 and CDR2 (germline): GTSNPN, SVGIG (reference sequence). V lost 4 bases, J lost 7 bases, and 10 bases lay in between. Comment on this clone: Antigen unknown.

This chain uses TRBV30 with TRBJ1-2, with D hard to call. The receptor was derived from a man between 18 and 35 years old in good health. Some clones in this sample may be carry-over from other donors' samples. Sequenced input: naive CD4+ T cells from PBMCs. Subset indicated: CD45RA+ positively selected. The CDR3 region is CAWTRMAGYTF. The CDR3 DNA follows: TGTGCCTGGACGCGGATGGCTGGCTACACCTTC.